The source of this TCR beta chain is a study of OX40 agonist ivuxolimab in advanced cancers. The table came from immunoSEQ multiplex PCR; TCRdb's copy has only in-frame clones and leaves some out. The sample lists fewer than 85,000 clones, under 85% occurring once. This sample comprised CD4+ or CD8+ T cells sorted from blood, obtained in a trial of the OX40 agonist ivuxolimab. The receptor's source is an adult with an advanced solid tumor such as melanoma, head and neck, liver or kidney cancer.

CDR3 residues: CASSPRQPMGNQPQHF. In DNA, the CDR3 is TGTGCCAGCTCACCAAGACAACCCATGGGCAATCAGCCCCAGCATTTT. The chain joins TRBV18 to TRBJ1-5; D is ambiguous. Germline values: CDR1 KGHSH, CDR2 LQKENI. Trimming removed 2 bases from V and 2 bases from J, with 13 bases in between. This CDR3 region has 16 residues.